Listed below are T cell receptor beta chains from one sample, sequenced in a study of T cells in Graves' hyperthyroidism and ophthalmopathy. Each CDR3 protein is one row after TCRdb ran MiXCR on the multiplex PCR reads. Seen here are hundreds of thousands of distinct CDR3 sequences, roughly 40% observed once, and the top ten hold roughly 8.3%. The source material was blood. These receptors originate from a young man with Graves' hyperthyroidism. CDR3s include the opening cysteine and the closing phenylalanine or tryptophan. D genes are given only for firm matches. For some rows the clone size is stated as once, few or many, or as a class when expanded; others skip it.

CASRRDRDFYGYTF	TGTGCCAGCAGGAGGGACAGGGACTTCTATGGCTACACCTTC	.	TRBD1	TRBV6-6	TRBJ1-2
CASSSLTGNQPQHF	TGTGCCAGCAGTTCCCTAACCGGCAATCAGCCCCAGCATTTT	.	.	TRBV10-3	TRBJ1-5
CASSFQGQPNTEAFF	TGTGCCAGCAGCTTTCAAGGACAGCCGAACACTGAAGCTTTCTTT	few	.	TRBV7-9	TRBJ1-1
CASSYHLNEDNSPLHF	TGTGCCAGCAGTTACCACCTAAACGAGGATAATTCACCCCTCCACTTT	few	.	TRBV10-3	TRBJ1-6
CASSVATGDYNSPLHF	TGTGCCAGCAGCGTAGCGACAGGAGATTATAATTCACCCCTCCACTTT	many	.	TRBV9	TRBJ1-6
CASSLTGQGGGQYF	TGTGCCAGCAGTTTAACGGGACAGGGTGGCGGGCAGTACTTC	.	TRBD1	TRBV28	TRBJ2-7
CATSDLRQGETQYF	TGTGCCACCAGTGATTTAAGGCAGGGGGAGACCCAGTACTTC	.	.	TRBV24-1	TRBJ2-5
CASRGLAGVGEQYF	TGTGCCAGCAGGGGACTAGCGGGAGTAGGCGAGCAGTACTTC	many	TRBD2	TRBV2	TRBJ2-7
CASSLLGTNQPQHF	TGTGCCAGCAGCTTATTGGGGACTAATCAGCCCCAGCATTTT	many	.	TRBV7-9	TRBJ1-5
CASSLARGGADEQYF	TGTGCCAGCAGCTTAGCGAGGGGTGGAGCGGACGAGCAGTACTTC	.	.	TRBV7-2	TRBJ2-7
CSVDGQGLDQPQHF	TGCAGCGTAGACGGACAGGGGTTGGATCAGCCCCAGCATTTT	.	TRBD1	TRBV29-1	TRBJ1-5
CASRATTEAFF	TGTGCCAGCAGGGCGACCACTGAAGCTTTCTTT	many	.	TRBV25-1	TRBJ1-1
CASSETSGGGETQYF	TGTGCCAGCAGTGAGACTAGCGGGGGGGGAGAGACCCAGTACTTC	many	TRBD2	TRBV6-1	TRBJ2-5
CASSPHTGGTEAFF	TGTGCCAGCAGCCCCCACACAGGAGGCACTGAAGCTTTCTTT	once	.	TRBV7-9	TRBJ1-1
CASSQVVIGTDTQYF	TGCGCCAGCAGCCAAGTCGTGATAGGCACAGATACGCAGTATTTT	.	.	TRBV7-2	TRBJ2-3
CASAPRGTRRINEKLFF	TGTGCCAGCGCGCCCCGTGGGACCAGACGGATTAATGAAAAACTGTTTTTT	.	.	TRBV7-9	TRBJ1-4
CASSLQGADEQYF	TGTGCCAGCAGCTTACAGGGGGCGGACGAGCAGTACTTC	.	TRBD1	TRBV7-2	TRBJ2-7
CASSATGGELFF	TGTGCCAGCAGTGCCACCGGGGGGGAGCTGTTTTTT	.	.	TRBV6-1	TRBJ2-2
CASSEWRNYGYTF	TGTGCCAGCAGTGAATGGAGAAACTATGGCTACACCTTC	.	.	TRBV2	TRBJ1-2
CASSLVDTGTEAFF	TGTGCCAGCAGCTTAGTCGACACGGGCACTGAAGCTTTCTTT	.	.	TRBV9	TRBJ1-1
CASSQLANSYEQYF	TGTGCCAGCAGTCAGCTAGCCAACTCCTACGAGCAGTACTTC	.	.	TRBV7-9	TRBJ2-7
CSARGLSSSSYEQYF	TGCAGTGCTAGAGGTTTGAGTTCTAGTTCCTACGAGCAGTACTTC	few	.	TRBV20-1	TRBJ2-7
CASSQGPSGGEQETQYF	TGCGCCAGCAGCCAAGGTCCTAGCGGGGGGGAGCAAGAGACCCAGTACTTC	.	TRBD2	TRBV7-2	TRBJ2-5
CASSVPQGAKETQYF	TGTGCCAGCAGTGTCCCACAGGGGGCAAAAGAGACCCAGTACTTC	.	TRBD1	TRBV2	TRBJ2-5
CASSRYSQGQERYTGSEAFF	TGTGCCAGTAGTCGATACTCTCAGGGACAGGAAAGGTATACGGGGTCTGAAGCTTTCTTT	.	TRBD1	TRBV19	TRBJ1-1
CASSPFGNQPQHF	TGTGCCAGCAGCCCTTTCGGCAATCAGCCCCAGCATTTT	few	.	TRBV10-3	TRBJ1-5
CSATAGQETQYF	TGCAGTGCTACGGCTGGGCAAGAGACCCAGTACTTC	many	.	TRBV20-1	TRBJ2-5
CANSLPSAYEQYF	TGCGCCAACAGCTTGCCTAGCGCCTACGAGCAGTACTTC	.	.	TRBV5-1	TRBJ2-7
CASSLAFQGRETQYF	TGCGCCAGCAGCTTGGCTTTTCAGGGGAGAGAGACCCAGTACTTC	.	.	TRBV5-1	TRBJ2-5
CASSPGTGVLDEQYF	TGCGCCAGCAGTCCCGGGACAGGGGTACTGGACGAGCAGTACTTC	.	TRBD1	TRBV5-1	TRBJ2-7
CAISATDRVSNQPQHF	TGTGCCATCAGTGCCACCGACAGGGTTAGCAATCAGCCCCAGCATTTT	many	TRBD1	TRBV10-3	TRBJ1-5
CASSFGSETQYF	TGTGCCAGCAGCTTCGGTTCAGAGACCCAGTACTTC	many	.	TRBV7-2	TRBJ2-5
CASSHTSVQEQYF	TGTGCCAGCAGTCATACTAGCGTACAGGAGCAGTACTTC	many	TRBD2	TRBV7-2	TRBJ2-7
CASSLNREGEQYF	TGTGCCAGCAGCTTAAACAGGGAAGGCGAGCAGTACTTC	many	.	TRBV7-2	TRBJ2-7
CASSLRTDQPQHF	TGCGCCAGCAGCCTTCGGACAGATCAGCCCCAGCATTTT	few	.	TRBV4-1	TRBJ1-5
CASSDGYGHGYTF	TGTGCCAGCAGCGATGGGTACGGCCATGGCTACACCTTC	many	.	TRBV7-6	TRBJ1-2
CASSAVGWWTDTQYF	TGTGCCAGCAGCGCGGTCGGATGGTGGACAGATACGCAGTATTTT	.	.	TRBV7-2	TRBJ2-3
CSAKFRALAYEQYF	TGCAGTGCTAAGTTTAGGGCCTTAGCCTACGAGCAGTACTTC	few	.	TRBV20-1	TRBJ2-7
CASSYRLGTQYF	TGTGCCAGCAGTTACAGGTTGGGGACCCAGTACTTC	.	.	TRBV7-6	TRBJ2-5
CSARGSGVEAFF	TGCAGTGCTAGAGGATCGGGAGTTGAAGCTTTCTTT	.	.	TRBV20-1	TRBJ1-1
CASSPMDRGHSYEQYF	TGTGCCAGCAGCCCCATGGACAGGGGGCACTCCTACGAGCAGTACTTC	.	TRBD1	TRBV7-8	TRBJ2-7
CASSTRGAANEKLFF	TGTGCCAGTAGCACCAGGGGGGCAGCTAATGAAAAACTGTTTTTT	.	TRBD1	TRBV19	TRBJ1-4
CASSLVGWGYGYTF	TGTGCCAGCAGTTTAGTGGGGTGGGGCTATGGCTACACCTTC	few	.	TRBV12-3/TRBV12-4	TRBJ1-2
CASGWTQGTEAFF	TGTGCTAGTGGTTGGACTCAAGGGACTGAAGCTTTCTTT	.	.	TRBV12-5	TRBJ1-1
CATSPQPGQGETQYF	TGTGCCACCAGCCCCCAGCCGGGACAGGGAGAGACCCAGTACTTC	many	TRBD1	TRBV15	TRBJ2-5
CASSSGRALPFETQYF	TGTGCCAGCAGCTCCGGACGGGCCCTCCCTTTCGAGACCCAGTACTTC	.	.	TRBV5-4	TRBJ2-5
CASSGRPYEQYF	TGTGCCAGTTCCGGGAGGCCCTACGAGCAGTACTTC	.	TRBD2	TRBV2	TRBJ2-7
CSARAGGLSNQPQHF	TGCAGTGCTAGAGCTGGAGGGCTCAGCAATCAGCCCCAGCATTTT	few	.	TRBV20-1	TRBJ1-5
CASSPPGWARETQYF	TGTGCCAGCAGCCCGCCCGGTTGGGCTCGAGAGACCCAGTACTTC	many	.	TRBV7-9	TRBJ2-5
CASSQEQGAEEKLFF	TGCGCCAGCAGCCAGGAACAGGGGGCTGAGGAAAAACTGTTTTTT	few	TRBD1	TRBV7-2	TRBJ1-4